This TCR beta chain was sequenced for a study of glioma-infiltrating T cells after dendritic cell vaccination listed by TCRdb under 2016. With regard to the full study: The cohort included around 15 glioblastoma patients drawn from Phase I and II dendritic cell vaccination trials, of whom 9 were newly diagnosed and 6 had recurrent disease. Patients received autologous tumor lysate-pulsed dendritic cell vaccination between about 2003 and 2013. The vaccine was prepared from monocyte-derived dendritic cells that were cultured for seven to eight days with IL-4 and GM-CSF and then pulsed overnight with autologous tumor lysate. Each patient was given three intradermal dendritic cell vaccine injections, spaced two weeks apart, in the arm below the axilla. Tumor-infiltrating lymphocyte content was quantified and tumor and blood repertoires were compared in dendritic cell-vaccinated glioblastoma patients by deep sequencing of TCR beta CDR3 regions. Survival after dendritic cell vaccination was correlated with TCR sequencing metrics, including TIL content and tumor-blood repertoire overlap. On the study overall, not on this receptor specifically: The cohort was small and heterogeneous, with few patients having full blood and tumor sets and even fewer initial-recurrent tumor pairs. No direct relationship between TCR clonality and survival was found, suggesting that a diverse polyclonal response may matter. The three-group TCR overlap response model was described as speculative and requiring prospective validation. Higher estimated pretreatment TIL content predicted longer time to progression and overall survival after dendritic cell vaccination.

The time point label, read with the paper, signifies: after dendritic cell vaccination, including at tumor progression/relapse. To be selected, patients needed enough residual fresh-frozen tumor tissue and more than two years of available survival data. Molecular status otherwise varied across the glioblastoma patients, but none of them carried an isocitrate dehydrogenase mutation. PBMC were collected before vaccination, two weeks after the third vaccination, and at tumor progression when it occurred. Genomic DNA was extracted with the Qiagen DNeasy Blood extraction Kit. The cysteine opens and the phenylalanine closes a CDR3 of 16 amino acids. CDR3 DNA is the only sequence kept; it has 48 bases, read in frame from the first base. CDR1 and CDR2 were assigned from the germline V gene as SNHLY and FYNNEI. Relative to germline, V is missing 9 bases and J is missing 0 bases, with 11 bases of the junction outside any gene match.

In the case of this clone: Its recognized antigen is unknown. No qualities accompany the bases; no much larger clone lies one base away.

The immunoSEQ assay amplified TCRB CDR3 regions from about 2 micrograms of genomic DNA, or from all available DNA when less than that amount was available. Multiplex PCR used 60 forward primers for TCR V beta segments and 13 reverse primers for J beta segments. Synthetic control templates were spiked into each sample at limiting dilution to estimate reads per starting template. Reads of 87 bp were generated by sequencing on the Illumina HiSeq System. The paper's processing steps were these. To remove PCR and sequencing errors, closely related sequences were merged with a nearest neighbor algorithm. TCR overlap was measured as the percentage of unique tumor TCR beta sequences also present in the same patient's peripheral blood. TCRdb mirrors the immuneACCESS table, restricted to in-frame sequences. Some clones are absent from its copies; in checked studies, under half trace to an unresolved V gene, and the reason for the others is unknown. V and J calls and clone size follow that table, whereas D and trimming were derived from the DNA. Present in this sample are 100,000 to 120,000 clones, 90% of which were seen just once. The ten biggest clones cover approximately 3% of the sample.

Specimen: blood, collected after dendritic cell vaccination. The chain was built from TRBV2 and TRBJ2-1; TRBD2 lines up with 7 middle nucleotides. This sequence was found in a human donor with glioblastoma. The CDR3 here reads CASGAGRGISYNEQFF. The nucleotide sequence reads TGTGCCAGTGGGGCCGGGCGGGGGATCTCCTACAATGAGCAGTTCTTC.